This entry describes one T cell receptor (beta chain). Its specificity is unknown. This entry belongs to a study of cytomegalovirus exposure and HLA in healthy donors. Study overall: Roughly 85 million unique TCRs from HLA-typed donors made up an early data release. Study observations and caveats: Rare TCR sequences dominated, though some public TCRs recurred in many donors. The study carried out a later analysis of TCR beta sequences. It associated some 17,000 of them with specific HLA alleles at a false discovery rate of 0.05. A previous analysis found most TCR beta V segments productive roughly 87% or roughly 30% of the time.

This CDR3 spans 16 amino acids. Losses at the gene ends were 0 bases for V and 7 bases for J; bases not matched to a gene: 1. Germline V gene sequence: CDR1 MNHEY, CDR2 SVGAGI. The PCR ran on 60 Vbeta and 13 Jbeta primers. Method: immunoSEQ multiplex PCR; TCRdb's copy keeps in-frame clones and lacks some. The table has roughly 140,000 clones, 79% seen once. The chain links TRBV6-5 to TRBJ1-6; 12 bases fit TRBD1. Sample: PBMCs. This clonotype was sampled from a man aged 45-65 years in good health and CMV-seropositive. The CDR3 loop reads CASSYSGTGGNSPLHF. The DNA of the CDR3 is TGTGCCAGCAGTTACTCCGGGACAGGGGGCAATTCACCCCTCCACTTT.